One and the same sample provided the 21 T cell receptor beta chains below, sequenced in a study of T-cell memory formation after mild COVID-19. TCRdb recomputed calls from the 5' RACE reads with MiXCR, one row per CDR3 protein. The sample has 360,000 or so distinct CDR3 sequences, 25% to 30% seen once. Sequencing used PBMCs or a T cell subset sorted from them (not recorded which). The receptors derive from an adult woman who had mild COVID-19 (a few samples of this study predate the infection). Cell type and time point are not known.

This clonotype was seen a handful of times. The chain has TRBV7-9 and TRBJ1-1; the match to TRBD1 covers 8 bases. Germline CDR1 and CDR2: SEHNR and FQNEAQ (reference sequence). This CDR3 has 16 residues. V lost 0 bases, J lost 5 bases, and 8 bases stayed unmatched. CDR3 DNA: TGTGCCAGCAGCTTAGCCCAGGGGGCATCGAGGACTGAAGCTTTCTTT. Translation gives CASSLAQGASRTEAFF.

This sequence joins TRBV5-5 and TRBJ2-2, with D perhaps TRBD2 (5 bases). This CDR3 region has 12 residues. The V end lost 9 bases, the J end lost 7 bases, and 13 bases lay between the germline ends. Germline V gives CDR1 SGHKS, CDR2 YYEKEE (reference sequence). CDR3 amino acids: CATSLGDGELFF. The CDR3 DNA follows: TGTGCCACTTCTCTGGGAGACGGGGAGCTGTTTTTT.

This clonotype was recorded a few times. This chain uses TRBV5-1 with TRBJ2-5; D may be TRBD1 (6 bases). CDR3 length equals 14 residues. Trimming cost V 0 bases and J 2 bases, with 8 bases left between them. Germline CDR1 and CDR2: SGHRS and YFSETQ. The DNA of the CDR3 is TGCGCCAGCAGCTTGGGACAGGTTCAAGAGACCCAGTACTTC. This encodes CASSLGQVQETQYF.

This chain uses TRBV20-1 with TRBJ1-1; D is undetermined. Trimming removed 3 bases from V and 12 bases from J, with 17 bases in between. Germline CDR1 reads DFQATT; CDR2 reads SNEGSKA (reference sequence). The CDR3 runs 12 residues. This CDR3 reads CSARFWEGVTFF. The DNA of the CDR3 is TGCAGTGCTAGGTTTTGGGAGGGAGTAACTTTCTTT.

V is TRBV19 and J is TRBJ2-1; D is perhaps TRBD1 or TRBD2 (7 bases each). The CDR3 totals 14 residues. Germline V CDR1 and CDR2: LNHDA, SQIVND (reference sequence). Deletions cut 7 bases from V and 8 bases from J, with 18 bases between. The CDR3 DNA follows: TGTGCCAGTACCAGCGGGACAGCCAGAGATGAGCAGTTCTTC. Its protein product is CASTSGTARDEQFF.

Turning to this clonotype: At one end, the junction sequence differs from germline, possibly due to a read error. In DNA form, the CDR3 reads TGTGCTAGCAGCTTAGGGGGACCGAGAGAGACCCAGTACTTC. This encodes CASSLGGPRETQYF. The chain carries TRBV7-6 and TRBJ2-5, with D perhaps matching TRBD1 (6 bases). Germline V gene lookup returns CDR1 SGHVS and CDR2 FNYEAQ. The length of the CDR3 is 14 residues.

The chain couples TRBV7-2 to TRBJ2-5; the match to TRBD2 covers 10 bases. V was clipped by 4 bases and J by 5 bases; unmatched bases: 7. The CDR3 is made up of 15 amino acids. Germline V CDR1 and CDR2: SGHTA, FQGNSA. The CDR3 sequence is CASSSYSGRLETQYF. The CDR3 nucleotides read TGTGCCAGCAGCTCCTATAGCGGGAGGTTGGAGACCCAGTACTTC. Full variable domain (outside the CDR3, taken from reference TRBV7-2 and TRBJ2-5): GAGVSQSPSNKVTEKGKDVELRCDPISGHTALYWYRQSLGQGLEFLIYFQGNSAPDKSGLPSDRFSAERTGGSVSTLTIQRTQQEDSAVYLCASSSYSGRLETQYFGPGTRLLVL.

This clonotype was recorded at least ten times. The J gene is TRBJ2-1, the V gene TRBV19; TRBD2 agrees at 11 bases. In germline, CDR1 is LNHDA, CDR2 SQIVND (reference sequence). This CDR3 contains 17 residues. Trimming at V came to 4 bases and at J to 6 bases, leaving 11 bases not matched to a gene. Written as DNA, the CDR3 is TGTGCCAGTAGTAGCCCGCCGGGACTAGCGGCCCCCAATGAGCAGTTCTTC. The encoded protein is CASSSPPGLAAPNEQFF.

This clonotype came up once. The chain has TRBV20-1 and TRBJ2-1; tentatively, D is TRBD1 or TRBD2 (6 bases each). The CDR3 is made up of 18 amino acids. Germline assignment: CDR1 DFQATT and CDR2 SNEGSKA (reference sequence). Trimming stripped 2 bases from V and 6 bases from J, with 26 bases between. The CDR3 sequence is CSARSTRGHAWGVNEQFF. The CDR3 DNA sequence: TGCAGTGCTAGATCCACCCGGGGGCACGCCTGGGGTGTCAATGAGCAGTTCTTC.

This clonotype was detected only a few times. This sequence joins TRBV5-1 and TRBJ2-7; 11 bases are a match to TRBD1. Germline loops: CDR1 SGHRS, CDR2 YFSETQ. With 3 bases clipped from V and 4 bases from J, the junction kept 3 bases outside the gene matches. The CDR3 is 14 amino acids. The CDR3 protein is CASSYGQGAYEQYF. CDR3 nucleotides: TGCGCCAGCAGCTACGGACAGGGGGCATACGAGCAGTACTTC.

This clonotype was seen a few times. The chain recombines TRBV12-5 with TRBJ2-1; 8 positions agree with TRBD1. Germline V gene lookup returns CDR1 LGHNT and CDR2 FRNRAP. The length of the CDR3 is 15 residues. J lost 6 bases, V lost 6 bases, and 10 bases had no gene match. The CDR3 loop reads CASGDRRGRGNEQFF. CDR3 DNA sequence: TGTGCTAGTGGGGACCGCAGGGGGCGCGGCAATGAGCAGTTCTTC.

The gene calls are TRBV6-1 and TRBJ2-5; 14 positions agree with TRBD2. The CDR3 has 17 residues. Germline CDR1 reads MNHNS; CDR2 reads SASEGT. The trim removed 3 bases at V and 5 bases at J, leaving 8 bases unmatched. Written as DNA, the CDR3 is TGTGCCAGCAGTGATCGGGGACTAGCGGGAGTTTGGGAGACCCAGTACTTC. It translates to CASSDRGLAGVWETQYF.

This clonotype was seen once. CDR3 sequence reads: CASSPSGTRGETQYF. In nucleotides, the CDR3 is TGTGCCAGCAGCCCCAGTGGGACTAGGGGGGAGACCCAGTACTTC. The V call is TRBV3-1, the J call TRBJ2-5; 8 bases map to TRBD2. Germline CDR1 LGHDT, CDR2 YNNKEL (reference sequence). The CDR3 loop spans 15 amino acids. With 4 bases clipped from V and 5 bases from J, the junction kept 9 bases outside the gene matches.

The sample holds one count of this clonotype. The chain has TRBV20-1 and TRBJ1-3, with D maybe TRBD1 (6 bases). Germline loops: CDR1 DFQATT, CDR2 SNEGSKA (reference sequence). This CDR3 contains 14 residues. V gave up 4 bases and J gave up 2 bases, with 12 bases separating them. The CDR3 loop reads CSAIAGDTGNTIYF. The CDR3 DNA reads as TGCAGTGCTATCGCAGGGGATACTGGAAACACCATATATTTT.

This clonotype was seen only a few times. The chain uses TRBV3-1 and TRBJ2-1; 10 bases are a match to TRBD2. The CDR3 runs to 15 residues. Germline CDR1 is LGHDT and CDR2 is YNNKEL (reference sequence). The junction had 7 bases not matched to a gene; V was cut back by 2 bases and J by 9 bases. The CDR3 sequence: CASSQPSGGHGEQFF. CDR3 nucleotides: TGTGCCAGCAGCCAACCTAGCGGGGGCCACGGTGAGCAGTTCTTC.

The rearrangement links TRBV7-9 to TRBJ2-1; D remains ambiguous. This CDR3 has 12 residues. The ends were cut back, 4 bases at V and 5 bases at J, with 6 bases in the middle. From germline, CDR1 is SEHNR and CDR2 FQNEAQ (reference sequence). The CDR3 region is CASSSENNEQFF. For the CDR3, the DNA is TGTGCCAGCAGCTCCGAGAACAATGAGCAGTTCTTC.

This clonotype showed up just a few times. J is TRBJ2-5 and V is TRBV5-1, with no clear D. This CDR3 spans 13 amino acids. Looked up from germline, CDR1 is SGHRS and CDR2 is YFSETQ. The V end lost 6 bases, the J end lost 5 bases, and 14 bases lay between the germline ends. The CDR3 sequence: CASNGVVEETQYF. In DNA, the CDR3 is TGCGCCAGCAACGGTGTAGTAGAGGAGACCCAGTACTTC.

The chain joins TRBV2 to TRBJ2-7, with D maybe TRBD1 (5 bases). This CDR3 contains 16 residues. The V and J ends lost 7 bases and 0 bases respectively, with 19 bases between them. CDR1 SNHLY and CDR2 FYNNEI come from the germline V gene. The CDR3 DNA reads as TGTGCCAGCACCCCGCTCATCACAGGCAGCTCCTACGAGCAGTACTTC. As protein: CASTPLITGSSYEQYF.

This chain connects TRBV20-1 to TRBJ2-7; D assignment may be TRBD1 or TRBD2 (5 bases each). CDR3 length equals 14 residues. V lost 6 bases and J lost 0, with 15 bases in between. Germline V gene lookup returns CDR1 DFQATT and CDR2 SNEGSKA (reference sequence). CDR3 protein: CSATHWGSSYEQYF. The CDR3 DNA reads as TGCAGTGCAACTCACTGGGGGAGCTCCTACGAGCAGTACTTC.

This chain joins TRBV11-2 and TRBJ2-5; 7 nucleotides agree with TRBD1. CDR3 length: 14 amino acids. V gave up 6 bases and J gave up 5 bases; unmatched junction bases: 9. Per germline, CDR1 SGHAT and CDR2 FQNNGV. The CDR3 DNA sequence: TGTGCCAGCAGTGGACAGGCCCTTGGGGAGACCCAGTACTTC. It translates to CASSGQALGETQYF.

J is TRBJ2-1 and V is TRBV15; 9 nucleotides line up with TRBD2. Trimming took 4 bases from V and 6 from J; bases not matched to a gene: 7. The CDR3 has 15 amino acids. Germline CDR1 reads LNHNV; CDR2 reads YYDKDF (reference sequence). Written as DNA, the CDR3 is TGTGCCACCAGCAAACTAGCGGGTTGGGGCAATGAGCAGTTCTTC. As protein: CATSKLAGWGNEQFF.